This T cell receptor beta chain was recovered during a study of T cell responses to AZD1222 COVID-19 vaccine. Generated by immunoSEQ multiplex PCR, the TCRdb table keeps only in-frame clones and is missing some. The data show 55,000 to 80,000 clones, approximately 80% seen once. As concerns this clone: Its target is not known.

Whole-study results and caveats: Females outnumbered males among donors, who were mostly white British; clonal diversity was possibly underestimated.

Trimming took off 2 bases at V and 6 bases at J, with 14 bases between the two ends. Germline V gene lookup returns CDR1 SGHVS and CDR2 FQNEAQ. The CDR3 is 15 residues long. Specimen: peripheral blood, collected on day 0 of AZD1222 vaccination. This sequence originates from an adult in good health. The chain recombines TRBV7-8 with TRBJ1-5; no clear D gene. The CDR3 protein is CASSLLGGGTQPQHF. CDR3 coding DNA: TGTGCCAGCAGCTTACTGGGAGGAGGCACTCAGCCCCAGCATTTT.